What follows is one T cell receptor beta chain and its context. The antigen remains undetermined. The data stem from a study of OX40 agonist ivuxolimab in advanced cancers. Regarding the study as a whole: In CD8+ T cells, expanded clones were on average more numerous than in CD4+. Also showing low normalized T-cell clonal expansion were some of the nonresponders. Still undetermined is the antigen specificity of the expanded peripheral T cells.

The repertoire was sequenced with immunoSEQ multiplex PCR; TCRdb's copy has only in-frame clones and lacks some. Seen here are about 100,000 clones, 75% to 95% observed once, and the top ten hold 0.45% to 0.65%. Sequencing used CD4+ or CD8+ T cells sorted from blood, obtained in a trial of the OX40 agonist ivuxolimab. The receptor was isolated from an adult with an advanced solid tumor such as melanoma, head and neck, liver or kidney cancer.

CDR3 protein: CASSFTYNEQFF. The CDR3 DNA reads TGCGCCAGCAGCTTTACCTACAATGAGCAGTTCTTC. This sequence joins TRBV5-1 and TRBJ2-1; D remains unclear. The CDR3 totals 12 residues. Germline V gives CDR1 SGHRS, CDR2 YFSETQ. Trimming stripped 2 bases from V and 2 bases from J, with 2 bases between.